This note documents a single TCR beta chain sequence. Antigen specificity is unknown. This sample was included in a study of T cell responses to AZD1222 COVID-19 vaccine. Findings and limits, study-wide: At study baseline, merely a handful of AZD1222 recipients were seropositive. White British ancestry dominated among donors, who included more females, and clonal diversity was possibly underestimated. Following two doses of AZD1222, Spike-specific TCR breadth and depth rose.

CDR1 is SGHTA and CDR2 is FQGTGA in the germline V gene. The V end lost 6 bases, the J end lost 3 bases, and 14 bases lay between the germline ends. The CDR3 length is 14 residues. Measured with immunoSEQ multiplex PCR; TCRdb has only the in-frame clones, and not every one. The repertoire consists of around 66,000 clones, with 85% to 90% occurring once and the leading ten covering around 4.9%. The material was peripheral blood, obtained 28 days after the second dose of the MenACWY control vaccine. J is TRBJ1-1 and V is TRBV7-3; D is unclear. The clonotype was recovered from an adult who received the MenACWY meningococcal vaccine as a control. CDR3 in amino acids: CASRSWEGDTEAFF. Written as DNA, the CDR3 is TGTGCCAGCAGATCCTGGGAGGGCGACACTGAAGCTTTCTTT.